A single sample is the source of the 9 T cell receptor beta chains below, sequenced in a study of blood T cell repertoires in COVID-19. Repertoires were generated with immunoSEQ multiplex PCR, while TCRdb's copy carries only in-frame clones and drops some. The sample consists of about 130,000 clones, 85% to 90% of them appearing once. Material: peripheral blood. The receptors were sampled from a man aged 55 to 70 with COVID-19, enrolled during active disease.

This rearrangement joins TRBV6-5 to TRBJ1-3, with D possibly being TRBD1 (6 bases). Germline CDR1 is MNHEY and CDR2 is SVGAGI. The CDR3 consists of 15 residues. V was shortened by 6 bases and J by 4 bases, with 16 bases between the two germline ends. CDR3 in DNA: TGTGCCAGCAGGACTGCACGGGACACCGGAAACACCATATATTTT. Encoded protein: CASRTARDTGNTIYF.

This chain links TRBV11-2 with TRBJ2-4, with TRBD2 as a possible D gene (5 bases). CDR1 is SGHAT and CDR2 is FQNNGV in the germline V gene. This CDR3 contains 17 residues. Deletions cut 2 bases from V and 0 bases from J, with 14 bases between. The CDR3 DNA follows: TGTGCCAGCAGCTTAAGGTGGCCGAGGGTAGCCAAAAACATTCAGTACTTC. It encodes CASSLRWPRVAKNIQYF.

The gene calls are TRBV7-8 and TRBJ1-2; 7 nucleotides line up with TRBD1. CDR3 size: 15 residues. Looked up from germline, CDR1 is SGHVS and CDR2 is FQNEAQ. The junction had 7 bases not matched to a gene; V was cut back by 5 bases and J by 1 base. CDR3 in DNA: TGTGCCAGCAGCCCAACGGACAGGTTTAACTATGGCTACACCTTC. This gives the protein CASSPTDRFNYGYTF.

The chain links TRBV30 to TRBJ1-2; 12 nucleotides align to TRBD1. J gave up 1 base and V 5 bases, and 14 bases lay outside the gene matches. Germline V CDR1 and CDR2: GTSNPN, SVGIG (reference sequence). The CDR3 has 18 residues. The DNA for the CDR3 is TGTGCCTGGGAAGCCCTCCGGGACAGGGGGCAGGGTAACTATGGCTACACCTTC. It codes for CAWEALRDRGQGNYGYTF. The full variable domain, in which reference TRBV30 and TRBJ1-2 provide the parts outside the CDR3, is SQTIHQWPATLVQPVGSPLSLECTVEGTSNPNLYWYRQAAGRGLQLLFYSVGIGQISSEVPQNLSASRPQDRQFILSSKKLLLSDSGFYLCAWEALRDRGQGNYGYTFGSGTRLTVV.

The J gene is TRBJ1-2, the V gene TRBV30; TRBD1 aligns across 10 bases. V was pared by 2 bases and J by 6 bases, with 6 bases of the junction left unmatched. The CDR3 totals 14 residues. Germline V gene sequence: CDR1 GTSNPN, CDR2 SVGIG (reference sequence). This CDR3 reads CAWSRQGAIDGYTF. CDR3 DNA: TGTGCCTGGAGTCGACAGGGGGCTATCGATGGCTACACCTTC. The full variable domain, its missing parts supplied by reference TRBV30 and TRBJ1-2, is SQTIHQWPATLVQPVGSPLSLECTVEGTSNPNLYWYRQAAGRGLQLLFYSVGIGQISSEVPQNLSASRPQDRQFILSSKKLLLSDSGFYLCAWSRQGAIDGYTFGSGTRLTVV.

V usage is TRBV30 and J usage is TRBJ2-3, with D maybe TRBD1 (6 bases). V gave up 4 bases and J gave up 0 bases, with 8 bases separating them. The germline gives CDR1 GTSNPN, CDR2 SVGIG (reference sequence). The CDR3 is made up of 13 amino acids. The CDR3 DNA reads TGTGCCTGGACAGGGGCTAGCACAGATACGCAGTATTTT. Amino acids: CAWTGASTDTQYF.

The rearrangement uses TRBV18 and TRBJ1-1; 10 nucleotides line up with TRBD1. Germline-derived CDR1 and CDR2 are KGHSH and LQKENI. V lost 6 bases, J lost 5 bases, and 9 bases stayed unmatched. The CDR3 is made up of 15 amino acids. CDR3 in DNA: TGTGCCAGCTCCCCCATGACAGGGGGCCAAACTGAAGCTTTCTTT. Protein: CASSPMTGGQTEAFF.

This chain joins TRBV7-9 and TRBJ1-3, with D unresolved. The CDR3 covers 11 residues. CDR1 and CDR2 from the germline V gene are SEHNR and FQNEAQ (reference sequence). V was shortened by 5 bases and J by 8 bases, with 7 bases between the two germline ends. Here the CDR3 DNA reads TGTGCCAGCAGCCTCGGGGACACCATATATTTT. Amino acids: CASSLGDTIYF.

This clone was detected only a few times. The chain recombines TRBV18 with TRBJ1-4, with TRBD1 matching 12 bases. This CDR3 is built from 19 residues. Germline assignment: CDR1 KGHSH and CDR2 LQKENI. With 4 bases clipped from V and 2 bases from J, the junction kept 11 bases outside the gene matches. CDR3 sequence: CASSRPLQGQGATNEKLFF. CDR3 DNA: TGTGCCAGCTCACGACCCCTCCAGGGACAGGGGGCCACTAATGAAAAACTGTTTTTT.